This T cell receptor (beta chain) was retrieved from a study of shared clonotypes between healthy human individuals (dated by TCRdb to 2019 to 2021). As for the study more broadly: The cohort included a few men and a couple of women between 18 and 49 years of age. For each donor, CD4 naive and CD4 memory were each run on three plates, CD8 naive on two plates, and CD8 memory on one plate. To estimate repertoire size and how much clonotype sharing occurs between individuals, the study deeply sequenced the blood TCR repertoires of 5 or 6 healthy adults. To increase sequencing depth and limit assay-specific biases, TCR repertoire library preparation and sequencing were carried out by different laboratories using diverse techniques. Leukapheresis yielded between about 0.85 and 9 billion PBMCs per donor.

On this clone: Its binding antigen is unknown. No much larger clonotype is one base removed from it; base qualities were not supplied.

The full study reports these points: Higher generation probabilities were observed for clonotypes shared by all four sorted-subset donors than for non-shared clonotypes. Larger estimated clonotype richness was generally found for naive subsets than for memory subsets. Pairwise subsampling indicated that sequencing depth was expected to affect the degree of clonotype sharing among donors. Because the study included only a small number of donors, the genetic and exposure-history diversity represented was limited. Sampling was limited to blood, and TCR repertoires in tissue likely differ from TCR repertoires in blood. Across four donors, 5% to 6% of naive CD4, roughly 3.8% of naive CD8, 2.3% of memory CD4, and about 0.4% of memory CD8 clonotypes were shared. Incomplete sequencing was indicated by rarefaction of sorted-subset datasets, despite the large sequencing depth.

TCR CDR3 regions were amplified from genomic DNA by multiplex PCR using the deep immunoSEQ assay. For each cell subset, the extracted genomic DNA was distributed evenly across all wells of several immunoSEQ 96-well plates, and each plate served as one replicate. For sorted subsets, around 0.2 ug of genomic DNA, equivalent to 25,000 to 35,000 T cell genomes, went into each replicate PCR. The purified libraries were quantified using a Qubit 3.0 fluorometer, sized with a Bioanalyzer 2100, and then quantified again using the KAPA Library Quantification kit. Every immunoSEQ 96-well plate was sequenced on a dedicated single-read 150-cycle Illumina NextSeq 550 flow cell. In the paper's pipeline: The immunoSEQ output contained only junctional sequences without quality scores, so filtering could not match that applied to full-length reads. Sequences were annotated with PyIR, a Python wrapper for IgBLAST v1.9, and V/J genes and CDR3 were assigned using IMGT germline references. Reads were filtered out if the reads had weak V/J assignments (E-value above 1e-6), no CDR3, stop codons, out-of-frame junctions, or ambiguous translated residues. A V3J clonotype was defined by an identical inferred V gene, J gene, and CDR3 amino acid sequence. Percentage overlap between repertoires was computed as shared unique clonotypes divided by the size of the smaller repertoire. Repertoire richness was assessed with RTK rarefaction, the Chao1 estimator, and Recon v2.1 estimates of unobserved clonotypes. Generation probabilities for all TCRbeta clonotypes obtained by the gDNA method from a handful of donors were computed using OLGA. What TCRdb holds here is the immuneACCESS table cut down to in-frame rearrangements. Part of the clones is not present; checked against another copy, under half of the missing clones reflect an unresolved V gene, and the others are unexplained. V, J and clone size are taken as reported in that table, and D and trimming were inferred from the DNA itself. The sample contains approximately 1.1 million clones, roughly 74% of them found a single time. The ten largest clonotypes hold about 0.52% of the sample.

As encoded in the germline V gene, CDR1 is SGHTA while CDR2 is FQGTGA. The V and J ends are trimmed by 0 bases and 3 bases, leaving 11 bases between them. Including cysteine and phenylalanine, the CDR3 has 16 amino acids. The CDR3 DNA has 48 bases and is translated from base 1. The donors were healthy, HIV-negative adults who had no recently reported acute infections or vaccinations. Only Caucasian adults living in Nashville, Tennessee, USA were represented among the donors. Magnetic negative selection was used to enrich CD4+ T cells, after which naive cells were positively selected on CD45RA and the negative fraction became the memory subset. Blood was collected by leukapheresis, and PBMCs were isolated by Ficoll-Histopaque density gradient centrifugation and then cryopreserved in liquid nitrogen vapor phase. Analytical flow cytometry was used to check the purity and quantity of every magnetically sorted T cell population. From each sorted fraction, genomic DNA was isolated and quantified by UV absorbance on a Nanodrop 2000c.

The sequencing input was memory CD4+ T cells from PBMCs. Per the publication, the cell subset or site label means: CD45RA-negative fraction. Here the chain combines TRBV7-3 and TRBJ2-2; the best D guess is TRBD2, with 5 bases matching. The TCR comes from a man aged 18 to 30 in good health. Some clones in this sample may be carry-over from other donors' samples. The CDR3 protein is CASSLTLASDTGELFF. Here is the DNA: TGTGCCAGCAGCTTAACGTTAGCGAGTGACACCGGGGAGCTGTTTTTT.